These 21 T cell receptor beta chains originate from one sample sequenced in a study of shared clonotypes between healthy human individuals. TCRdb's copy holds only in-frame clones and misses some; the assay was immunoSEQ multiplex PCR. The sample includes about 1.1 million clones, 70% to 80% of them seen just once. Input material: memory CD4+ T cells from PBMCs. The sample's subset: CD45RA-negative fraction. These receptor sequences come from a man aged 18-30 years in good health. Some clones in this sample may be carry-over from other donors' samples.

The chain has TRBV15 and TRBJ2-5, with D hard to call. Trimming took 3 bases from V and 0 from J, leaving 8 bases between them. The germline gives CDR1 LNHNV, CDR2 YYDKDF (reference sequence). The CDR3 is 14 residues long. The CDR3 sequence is CATSRTRYQETQYF. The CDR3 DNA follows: TGTGCCACCAGCAGGACTCGGTACCAAGAGACCCAGTACTTC.

The CDR3 here is CASKRDGTNEKLFF. The CDR3 bases are TGTGCCAGCAAAAGGGATGGGACTAATGAAAAACTGTTTTTT. The chain links TRBV6-6 to TRBJ1-4; D uncertain. The ends were cut back, 7 bases at V and 2 bases at J, with 11 bases in the middle. This CDR3 comprises 14 residues. Germline V gene lookup returns CDR1 MNHNY and CDR2 SVGAGI (reference sequence).

CDR3 sequence: CASSFTLTGTSWNEQFF. CDR3 DNA: TGTGCCAGCAGCTTTACCCTTACCGGGACTAGCTGGAATGAGCAGTTCTTC. This rearrangement joins TRBV11-2 to TRBJ2-1, with 9 bases fitting TRBD2. The CDR3 totals 17 residues. V gave up 3 bases and J gave up 7 bases; unmatched junction bases: 13. Germline V gene sequence: CDR1 SGHAT, CDR2 FQNNGV.

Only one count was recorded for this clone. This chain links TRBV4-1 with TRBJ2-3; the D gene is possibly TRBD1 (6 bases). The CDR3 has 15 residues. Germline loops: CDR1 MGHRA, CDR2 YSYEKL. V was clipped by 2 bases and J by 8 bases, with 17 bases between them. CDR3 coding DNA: TGCGCCAGCAGCCAATCAGGGGCTCAGCATACTACGCAGTATTTT. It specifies CASSQSGAQHTTQYF.

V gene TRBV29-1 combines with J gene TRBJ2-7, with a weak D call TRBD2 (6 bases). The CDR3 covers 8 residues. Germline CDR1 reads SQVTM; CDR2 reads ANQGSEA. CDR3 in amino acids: CREGEQYF. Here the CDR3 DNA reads TGCAGGGAGGGCGAGCAGTACTTC.

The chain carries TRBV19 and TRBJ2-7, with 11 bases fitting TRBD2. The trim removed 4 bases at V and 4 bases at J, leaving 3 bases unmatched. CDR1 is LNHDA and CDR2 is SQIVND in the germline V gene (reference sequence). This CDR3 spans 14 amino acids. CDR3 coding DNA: TGTGCCAGTAGTACGGGGACTAGCGGATACGAGCAGTACTTC. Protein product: CASSTGTSGYEQYF.

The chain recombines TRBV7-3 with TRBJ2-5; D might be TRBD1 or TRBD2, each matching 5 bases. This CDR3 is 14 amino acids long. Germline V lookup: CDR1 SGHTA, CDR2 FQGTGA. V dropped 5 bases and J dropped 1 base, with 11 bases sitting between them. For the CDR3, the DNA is TGTGCCAGCAGCCCCGGTGGGACCCAAGAGACCCAGTACTTC. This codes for CASSPGGTQETQYF.

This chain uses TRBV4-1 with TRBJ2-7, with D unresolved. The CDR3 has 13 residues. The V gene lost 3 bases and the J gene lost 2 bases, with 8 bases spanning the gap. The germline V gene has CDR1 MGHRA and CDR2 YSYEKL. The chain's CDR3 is CASSQDSTYEQYF. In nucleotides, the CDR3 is TGCGCCAGCAGCCAGGATAGCACCTACGAGCAGTACTTC.

The CDR3 bases are TGCGCCAGCAGCTTTCTAGCGGGAGTATGGTACGAGCAGTACTTC. Its protein is CASSFLAGVWYEQYF. The chain has TRBV5-1 and TRBJ2-7; TRBD2 matches 10 bases. V gave up 2 bases and J gave up 4 bases; unmatched junction bases: 6. The CDR3 sequence is 15 residues long. The germline gives CDR1 SGHRS, CDR2 YFSETQ.

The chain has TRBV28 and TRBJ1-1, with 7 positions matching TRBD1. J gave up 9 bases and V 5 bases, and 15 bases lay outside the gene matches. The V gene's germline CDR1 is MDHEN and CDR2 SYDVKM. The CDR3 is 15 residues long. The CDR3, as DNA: TGTGCCAGCAGTCCCCCCCGATCAAGACAGGGTAAAGCTTTCTTT. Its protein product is CASSPPRSRQGKAFF.

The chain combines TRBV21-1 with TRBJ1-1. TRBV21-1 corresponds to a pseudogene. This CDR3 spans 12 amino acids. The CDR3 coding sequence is TGTGCCAGCAGCAATCCCAACACTGAAGCTTTCTTT. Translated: CASSNPNTEAFF.

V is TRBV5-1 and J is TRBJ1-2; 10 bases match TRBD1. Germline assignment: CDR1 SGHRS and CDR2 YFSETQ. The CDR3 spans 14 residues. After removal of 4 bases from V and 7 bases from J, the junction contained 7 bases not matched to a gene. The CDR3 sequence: CASSPGTGEVGYTF. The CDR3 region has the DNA TGCGCCAGCAGCCCGGGGACAGGGGAGGTTGGCTACACCTTC.

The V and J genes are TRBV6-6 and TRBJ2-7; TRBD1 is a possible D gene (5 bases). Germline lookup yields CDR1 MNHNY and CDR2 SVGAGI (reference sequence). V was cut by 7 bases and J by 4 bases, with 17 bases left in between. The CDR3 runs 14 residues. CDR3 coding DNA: TGTGCCAGCACCCCCCGGCAGGGCCTGTACGAGCAGTACTTC. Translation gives CASTPRQGLYEQYF.

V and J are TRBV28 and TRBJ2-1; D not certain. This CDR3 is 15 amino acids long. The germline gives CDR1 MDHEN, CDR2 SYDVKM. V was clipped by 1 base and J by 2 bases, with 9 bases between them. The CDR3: CASSLYARTYNEQFF. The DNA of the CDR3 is TGTGCCAGCAGTTTATACGCTCGGACCTACAATGAGCAGTTCTTC.

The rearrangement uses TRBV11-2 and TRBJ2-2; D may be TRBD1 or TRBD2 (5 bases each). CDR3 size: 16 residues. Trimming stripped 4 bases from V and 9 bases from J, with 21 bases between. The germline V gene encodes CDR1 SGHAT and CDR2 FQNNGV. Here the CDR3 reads CASSSRTGTVKWELFF. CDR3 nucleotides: TGTGCCAGCAGCTCACGAACCGGGACGGTTAAATGGGAGCTGTTTTTT.

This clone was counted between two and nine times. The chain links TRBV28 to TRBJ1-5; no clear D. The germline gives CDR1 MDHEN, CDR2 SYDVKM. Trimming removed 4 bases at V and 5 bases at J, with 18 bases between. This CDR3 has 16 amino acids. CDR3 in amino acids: CASSSMSMSTYQPQHF. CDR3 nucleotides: TGTGCCAGCAGTTCGATGAGCATGTCAACTTATCAGCCCCAGCATTTT.

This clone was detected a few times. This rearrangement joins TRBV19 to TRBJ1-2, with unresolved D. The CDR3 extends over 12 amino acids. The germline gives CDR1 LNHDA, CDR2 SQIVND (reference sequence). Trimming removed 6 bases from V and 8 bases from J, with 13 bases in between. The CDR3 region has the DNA TGTGCCAGTAGCCCAGGCGCGTGGGGCTACACCTTC. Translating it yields CASSPGAWGYTF.

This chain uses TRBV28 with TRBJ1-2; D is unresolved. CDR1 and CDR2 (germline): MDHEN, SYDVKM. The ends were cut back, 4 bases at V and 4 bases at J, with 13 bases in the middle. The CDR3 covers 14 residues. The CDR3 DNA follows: TGTGCCAGCAGTTCCTTCGTGGGGAGCTATGGCTACACCTTC. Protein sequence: CASSSFVGSYGYTF.

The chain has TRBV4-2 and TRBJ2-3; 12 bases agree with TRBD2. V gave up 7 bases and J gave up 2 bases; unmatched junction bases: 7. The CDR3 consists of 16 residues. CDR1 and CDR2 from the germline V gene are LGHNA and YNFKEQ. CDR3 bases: TGTGCCAGCACCGCCGGACTAGCGGGAATCACAGATACGCAGTATTTT. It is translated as CASTAGLAGITDTQYF.

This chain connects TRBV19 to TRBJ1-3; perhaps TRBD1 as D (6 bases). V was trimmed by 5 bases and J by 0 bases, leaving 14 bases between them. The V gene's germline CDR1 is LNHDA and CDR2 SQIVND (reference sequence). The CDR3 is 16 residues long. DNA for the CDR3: TGTGCCAGTAGTGATAGTGGACAGTTCTCTGGAAACACCATATATTTT. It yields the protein CASSDSGQFSGNTIYF.

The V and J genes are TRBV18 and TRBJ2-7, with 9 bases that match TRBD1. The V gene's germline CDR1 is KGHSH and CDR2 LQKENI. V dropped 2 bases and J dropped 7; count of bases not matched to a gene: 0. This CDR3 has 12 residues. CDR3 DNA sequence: TGTGCCAGCTCACCAGACAGGGGGGAGCAGTACTTC. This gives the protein CASSPDRGEQYF.